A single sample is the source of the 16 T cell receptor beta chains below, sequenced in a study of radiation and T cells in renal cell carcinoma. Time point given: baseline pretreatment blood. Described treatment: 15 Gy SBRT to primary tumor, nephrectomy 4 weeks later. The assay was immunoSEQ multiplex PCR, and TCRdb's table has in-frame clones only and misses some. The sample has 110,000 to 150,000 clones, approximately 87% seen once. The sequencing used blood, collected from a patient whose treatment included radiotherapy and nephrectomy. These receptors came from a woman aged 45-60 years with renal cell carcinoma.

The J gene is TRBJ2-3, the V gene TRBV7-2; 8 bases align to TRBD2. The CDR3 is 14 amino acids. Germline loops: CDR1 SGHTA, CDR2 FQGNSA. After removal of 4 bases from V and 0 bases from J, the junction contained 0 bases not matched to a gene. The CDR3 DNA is TGTGCCAGCAGCTCTAGCGGGAGCACAGATACGCAGTATTTT. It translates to CASSSSGSTDTQYF.

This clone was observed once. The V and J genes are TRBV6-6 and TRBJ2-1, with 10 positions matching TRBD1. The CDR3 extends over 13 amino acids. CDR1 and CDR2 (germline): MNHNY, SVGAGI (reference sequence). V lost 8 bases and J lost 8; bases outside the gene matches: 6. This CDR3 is CASLTGGRDEQFF. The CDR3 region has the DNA TGTGCCAGCTTGACAGGGGGCCGGGATGAGCAGTTCTTC.

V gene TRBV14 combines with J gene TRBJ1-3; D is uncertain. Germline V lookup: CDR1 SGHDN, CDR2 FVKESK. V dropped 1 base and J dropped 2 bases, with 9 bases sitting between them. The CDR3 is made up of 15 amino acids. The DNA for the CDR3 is TGTGCCAGCAGCCAAGTAGGGAGGGCTGGAAACACCATATATTTT. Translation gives CASSQVGRAGNTIYF.

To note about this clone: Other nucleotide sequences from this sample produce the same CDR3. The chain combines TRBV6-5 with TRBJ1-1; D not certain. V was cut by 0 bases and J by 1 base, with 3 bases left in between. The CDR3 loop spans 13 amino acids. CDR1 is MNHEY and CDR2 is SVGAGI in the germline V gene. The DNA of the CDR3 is TGTGCCAGCAGTTACTCCGCGAACACTGAAGCTTTCTTT. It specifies CASSYSANTEAFF.

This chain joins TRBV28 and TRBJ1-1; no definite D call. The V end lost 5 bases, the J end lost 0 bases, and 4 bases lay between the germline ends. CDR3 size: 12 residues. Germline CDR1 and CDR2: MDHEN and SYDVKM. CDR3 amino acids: CASSPLNTEAFF. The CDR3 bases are TGTGCCAGCAGTCCATTGAACACTGAAGCTTTCTTT.

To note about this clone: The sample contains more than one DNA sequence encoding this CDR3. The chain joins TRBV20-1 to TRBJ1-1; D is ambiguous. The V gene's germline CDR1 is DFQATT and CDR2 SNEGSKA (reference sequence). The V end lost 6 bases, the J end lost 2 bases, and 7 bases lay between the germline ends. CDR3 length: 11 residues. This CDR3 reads CSATRNTEAFF. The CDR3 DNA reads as TGCAGTGCCACAAGAAACACTGAAGCTTTCTTT.

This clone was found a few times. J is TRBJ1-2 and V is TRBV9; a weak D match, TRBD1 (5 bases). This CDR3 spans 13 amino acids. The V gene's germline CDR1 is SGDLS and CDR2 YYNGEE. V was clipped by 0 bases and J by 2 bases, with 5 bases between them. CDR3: CASSVAGNYGYTF. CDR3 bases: TGTGCCAGCAGCGTAGCAGGGAACTATGGCTACACCTTC.

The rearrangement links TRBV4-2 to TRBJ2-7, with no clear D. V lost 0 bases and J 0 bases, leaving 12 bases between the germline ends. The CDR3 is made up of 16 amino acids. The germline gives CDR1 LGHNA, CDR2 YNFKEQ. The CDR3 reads CASSQEGDRYSYEQYF. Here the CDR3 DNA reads TGTGCCAGCAGCCAAGAAGGAGATCGCTACTCCTACGAGCAGTACTTC.

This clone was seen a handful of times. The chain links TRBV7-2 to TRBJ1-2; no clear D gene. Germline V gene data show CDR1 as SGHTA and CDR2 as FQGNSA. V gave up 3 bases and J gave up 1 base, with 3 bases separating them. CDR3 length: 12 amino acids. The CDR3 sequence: CASSFVNYGYTF. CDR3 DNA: TGTGCCAGCAGCTTCGTTAACTATGGCTACACCTTC.

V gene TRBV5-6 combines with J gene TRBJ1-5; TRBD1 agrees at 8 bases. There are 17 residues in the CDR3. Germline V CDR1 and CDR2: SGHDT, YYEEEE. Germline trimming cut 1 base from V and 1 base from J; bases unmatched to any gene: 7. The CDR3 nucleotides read TGTGCCAGCAGCTTGAGCCTTACAGGGGGGAGCAATCAGCCCCAGCATTTT. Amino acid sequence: CASSLSLTGGSNQPQHF. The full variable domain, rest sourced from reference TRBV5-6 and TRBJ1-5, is DAGVTQSPTHLIKTRGQQVTLRCSPKSGHDTVSWYQQALGQGPQFIFQYYEEEERQRGNFPDRFSGHQFPNYSSELNVNALLLGDSALYLCASSLSLTGGSNQPQHFGDGTRLSIL.

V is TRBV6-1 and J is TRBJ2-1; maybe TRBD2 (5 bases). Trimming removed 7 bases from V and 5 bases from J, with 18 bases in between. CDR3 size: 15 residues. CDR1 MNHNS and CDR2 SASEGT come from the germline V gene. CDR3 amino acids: CASTPSREWDNEQFF. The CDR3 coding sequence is TGTGCCAGCACCCCCTCGAGGGAGTGGGACAATGAGCAGTTCTTC.

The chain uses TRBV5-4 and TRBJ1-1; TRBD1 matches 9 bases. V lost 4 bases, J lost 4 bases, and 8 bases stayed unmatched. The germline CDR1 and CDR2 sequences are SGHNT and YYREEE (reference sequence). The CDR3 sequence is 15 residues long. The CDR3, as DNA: TGTGCCAGCAGCCCGAGAGACAGGGGGTTCACTGAAGCTTTCTTT. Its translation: CASSPRDRGFTEAFF.

The DNA for the CDR3 is TGTGCCAGCTCACTGGGGGTACTAGCAGGATCTAGCACAGATACGCAGTATTTT. Translation gives CASSLGVLAGSSTDTQYF. V and J are TRBV18 and TRBJ2-3; weak D call: TRBD2 (6 bases). Germline CDR1 is KGHSH and CDR2 is LQKENI. V gave up 4 bases and J gave up 0 bases, with 20 bases separating them. CDR3 size: 18 residues.

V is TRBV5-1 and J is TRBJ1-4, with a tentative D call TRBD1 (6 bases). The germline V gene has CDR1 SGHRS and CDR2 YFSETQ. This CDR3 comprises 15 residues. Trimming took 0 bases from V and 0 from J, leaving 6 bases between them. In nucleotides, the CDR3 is TGCGCCAGCAGCTTGGGGGGGCCAACTAATGAAAAACTGTTTTTT. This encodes CASSLGGPTNEKLFF. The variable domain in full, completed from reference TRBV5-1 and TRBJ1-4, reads KAGVTQTPRYLIKTRGQQVTLSCSPISGHRSVSWYQQTPGQGLQFLFEYFSETQRNKGNFPGRFSGRQFSNSRSEMNVSTLELGDSALYLCASSLGGPTNEKLFFGSGTQLSVL.

The CDR3 is CASSAGTDYEQYF. The DNA of the CDR3 is TGTGCCAGCAGCGCCGGGACGGACTACGAGCAGTACTTC. V usage is TRBV9 and J usage is TRBJ2-7; D tentatively reads TRBD1 or TRBD2 (5 bases each). Per the germline V gene, CDR1 is SGDLS and CDR2 is YYNGEE. This CDR3 spans 13 amino acids. V was shortened by 3 bases and J by 3 bases, with 10 bases between the two germline ends. The full variable domain, completed using reference TRBV9 and TRBJ2-7, is DSGVTQTPKHLITATGQRVTLRCSPRSGDLSVYWYQQSLDQGLQFLIQYYNGEERAKGNILERFSAQQFPDLHSELNLSSLELGDSALYFCASSAGTDYEQYFGPGTRLTVT.

The DNA for the CDR3 is TGTGCCAGCAGCTCATCCCGCGGGGGCGGAGTGACCCAGTACTTC. As protein: CASSSSRGGGVTQYF. J is TRBJ2-5 and V is TRBV5-4; D may be TRBD2 (7 bases). The CDR3 consists of 15 residues. Germline V CDR1 and CDR2: SGHNT, YYREEE (reference sequence). Trimming pared 3 bases from V and 7 bases from J, leaving 19 bases between.